This record looks at one T cell receptor (beta chain) sequence and its context. The specificity of this receptor is unknown. No base qualities exist here, and no much larger clone lies one base off it. These data come from a study of Ad26.COV2.S vaccination and SARS-CoV-2 variants (dated by TCRdb to 2020 to 2023). About the study as a whole: Vaccine-arm donors were drawn from COV1001, a multicentre, randomized, double-blind, placebo-controlled phase I-IIa trial of Ad26.COV2.S in healthy adults. TCRbeta repertoire sequencing served as the tool for gauging how specific and how broad the SARS-CoV-2-reactive T cell receptors were following Ad26.COV2.S vaccination. The TCR-sequenced set comprised roughly 30 samples: some 19 Ad26.COV2.S vaccine recipients, 5 placebo recipients and 8 SARS-CoV-2 convalescent individuals. Trial participants were randomized into five groups of five, in which low-dose or high-dose Ad26.COV2.S was given once or twice, or placebo was given on both occasions. Throughout the experiments and outcome assessment, investigators stayed blinded to trial group allocation. Ad26.COV2.S was administered intramuscularly at a dose of 5x10^10 or 1x10^11 viral particles, either as one shot or as two shots given 56 days apart.

CDR1 and CDR2, per the germline V gene, are SNHLY and FYNNEI. Spanning cysteine to phenylalanine, the CDR3 consists of 15 amino acids. Only the CDR3 part of the read is kept: 45 bases, read in frame from the first base. The germline ends are 15 bases apart after V is trimmed by 2 bases and J by 4 bases. Overall results and qualifications from the work: According to the authors, total T cell responses may have been underestimated by the TCR breadth and depth analyses. The study lacked the statistical power to compare responses across vaccine doses or regimens. Comparable non-spike TCR breadth was observed between vaccine and placebo recipients, consistent with only spike being contained in the vaccine. Substantial breadth of spike-specific CD8+ and CD4+ T cell responses was reported after vaccination. Compared with placebo recipients, Ad26.COV2.S recipients showed higher spike-specific TCR breadth (P = 0.0014).

The immunoSEQ Assay was the method used to sequence TCRbeta CDR3 regions. After extraction, genomic DNA underwent amplification by bias-controlled multiplex PCR, followed by high-throughput sequencing. Processing in the source paper ran as follows. To quantify the absolute abundance of every unique TCRbeta CDR3 region, sequences were collapsed and filtered. T cell fraction was estimated by normalizing TCRbeta template counts to usable DNA, which was measured by amplifying reference genes present in all nucleated cells. Repertoire TCRs were annotated as SARS-CoV-2-specific when V gene, CDR3 amino acid sequence and J gene were exactly matched to a known reactive TCR set. MIRA supplied the reference SARS-CoV-2 TCR set, which was filtered for enrichment in COVID-19-positive ImmuneCODE repertoires so that public or cross-reactive TCRs were removed. Using the MIRA antigens, annotated TCRs were further analysed by specific ORF or by position within an ORF. Breadth was defined as the number of annotated unique rearrangements divided by the total number of unique productive rearrangements, and depth was defined as the summed frequency of the annotated unique rearrangements. Group comparisons of TCR breadth used two-sided Wilcoxon rank-sum tests. TCRdb stores this immuneACCESS table with in-frame sequences only. Part of the clones is absent; in the studies checked, under half of the shortfall reflects unresolved V genes, and no reason is known for the rest. V and J calls and clone size come straight from that table; D and trimming were deduced from the DNA. Within this sample are some 320,000 clones, with 85% of them counted one time only. Roughly 2% of the sample rests with the top ten.

The meaning of the sample's treatment or condition label: roughly 19 received Ad26.COV2.S at low or high dose, single or two shots; roughly five received placebo; per-sample allocation not given. Repertoires of vaccine and placebo recipients were sequenced from samples taken on day 63 after the first injection. In Cohort 1b, about 27 adults aged 18-55 years were enrolled at a single site in Boston, USA, between 29 July and 7 August 2020. As a vaccine, Ad26.COV2.S was a replication-incompetent adenovirus type 26 vector that expressed a prefusion-stabilized SARS-CoV-2 spike protein derived from the original Wuhan strain.

This sample comprised peripheral blood, obtained in a trial of Ad26.COV2.S vaccine versus placebo. This TCR came from a person aged 18-65 years who received the Ad26.COV2.S COVID-19 vaccine or a placebo. The chain links TRBV2 with TRBJ2-7; tentative D gene TRBD1, with 5 bases matching. The CDR3 reads as follows: CASSEQGFVGYEQYF. The DNA sequence follows: TGTGCCAGCAGTGAACAGGGATTCGTGGGATACGAGCAGTACTTC.